Below, 27 T cell receptor beta chains from the same sample are listed, as sequenced in a study of vaccination and CD4 T cells after COVID-19. Treatment of the sample: approximately nine-day PBMC culture with coronavirus spike peptide pools or control peptides (ViraFEST assay). It was before the COVID-19 pandemic (2011-2018) that the unexposed donor's CD4+ T cells were collected. The assay that was used to sequence DNA from cultured CD4+ T cells was the Oncomine TCR Beta short-read assay. The authors extracted genomic DNA from cultured CD4+ T cells. TCRdb reprocessed the PCR reads via MiXCR and lists one record per CDR3 protein. In the table there are about 10,000 distinct CDR3 sequences, approximately 31% of which are singletons. No antigens are known for them. Sample: CD4+ T cells from blood, cultured in vitro. Receptors originate from a human donor in good health.

This clonotype was picked up a small number of times. This chain links TRBV20-1 with TRBJ1-1, with D possibly being TRBD1 (6 bases). The CDR3 spans 12 residues. Trimming shortened V by 3 bases and J by 4 bases, and 9 bases separated the two germline ends. From germline, CDR1 is DFQATT and CDR2 SNEGSKA (reference sequence). The CDR3 protein is CSASRGGTEAFF. Written as DNA, the CDR3 is TGCAGTGCTAGTAGAGGGGGCACTGAAGCTTTCTTT.

The chain links TRBV5-1 to TRBJ2-5; perhaps D is TRBD1 or TRBD2 (5 bases each). CDR3 length: 15 residues. CDR1 is SGHRS, CDR2 YFSETQ, per germline. Deletions cut 4 bases from V and 0 bases from J, with 13 bases between. The CDR3 loop is CASSPGDQYQETQYF. CDR3 DNA sequence: TGCGCCAGCAGCCCCGGGGACCAGTACCAAGAGACCCAGTACTTC.

The rearrangement links TRBV11-3 to TRBJ2-3; 7 positions agree with TRBD2. Germline V gene sequence: CDR1 SGHNT, CDR2 YENEEA. With V trimmed by 4 bases and J by 5 bases, 6 bases remained unmatched. The CDR3 contains 14 residues. In nucleotides, the CDR3 is TGTGCCAGCAGCTCGAGGGGAGGGTTAGATACGCAGTATTTT. Translation gives CASSSRGGLDTQYF. Full variable domain (outside the CDR3, taken from reference TRBV11-3 and TRBJ2-3): EAGVVQSPRYKIIEKKQPVAFWCNPISGHNTLYWYLQNLGQGPELLIRYENEEAVDDSQLPKDRFSAERLKGVDSTLKIQPAELGDSAVYLCASSSRGGLDTQYFGPGTRLTVL.

The rearrangement uses TRBV21-1 and TRBJ1-5. TRBV21-1 is termed a pseudogene. The CDR3 has 15 residues. This chain's CDR3 is CASSKGTYSNQPQHF. The CDR3 coding sequence is TGTGCCAGCAGCAAAGGGACCTATAGCAATCAGCCCCAGCATTTT.

CDR3 nucleotide sequence: TGCAGCGTCCGACAGGGACTGAACACTGAAGCTTTCTTT. Translated: CSVRQGLNTEAFF. The chain carries TRBV29-1 and TRBJ1-1, with 7 bases matching TRBD1. Germline V gene data show CDR1 as SQVTM and CDR2 as ANQGSEA. This CDR3 is built from 13 residues. Trimming at V came to 6 bases and at J to 0 bases, leaving 4 bases not matched to a gene.

This clonotype was detected only a few times. This chain joins TRBV28 and TRBJ1-1, with no clear D. The V gene's germline CDR1 is MDHEN and CDR2 SYDVKM. This CDR3 comprises 15 residues. V shed 8 bases and J shed 0 bases, with 16 bases lying between them. CDR3 nucleotide sequence: TGTGCCAGCTCCCTTCATAAGGGTTTGAACACTGAAGCTTTCTTT. Its translation: CASSLHKGLNTEAFF. Combining the CDR3 with reference TRBV28 and TRBJ1-1 gives the whole variable domain DVKVTQSSRYLVKRTGEKVFLECVQDMDHENMFWYRQDPGLGLRLIYFSYDVKMKEKGDIPEGYSVSREKKERFSLILESASTNQTSMYLCASSLHKGLNTEAFFGQGTRLTVV.

A few counts support this clonotype. The genes are TRBV6-2 or TRBV6-3 and TRBJ2-7; 7 nucleotides agree with TRBD2. The trim removed 1 base at V and 4 bases at J, leaving 1 base unmatched. The CDR3 sequence is 13 residues long. CDR1 MNHEY and CDR2 SVGEGT come from the germline V gene. For the CDR3, the DNA is TGTGCCAGCAGTTACTTGCGGGAGTACGAGCAGTACTTC. Residues: CASSYLREYEQYF.

V gene TRBV28 combines with J gene TRBJ1-2; 11 bases map to TRBD1. This CDR3 comprises 15 residues. Germline V gene sequence: CDR1 MDHEN, CDR2 SYDVKM. With 0 bases clipped from V and 4 bases from J, the junction kept 1 base outside the gene matches. CDR3 in DNA: TGTGCCAGCAGTTTATGGGGACAGGGGGTCTATGGCTACACCTTC. Protein product: CASSLWGQGVYGYTF.

This clonotype is classed as medium-sized. This chain links TRBV10-3 with TRBJ2-7, with 9 bases identical to TRBD1. Looked up from germline, CDR1 is ENHRY and CDR2 is SYGVKD. The CDR3 contains 12 residues. Losses at the gene ends were 10 bases for V and 3 bases for J; bases not matched to a gene: 4. This CDR3 is CATQGQGYEQYF. The CDR3 DNA sequence: TGTGCCACTCAGGGACAGGGCTACGAGCAGTACTTC.

The chain combines TRBV28 with TRBJ2-7; D is possibly TRBD1 (5 bases). Looked up from germline, CDR1 is MDHEN and CDR2 is SYDVKM. This CDR3 region has 12 residues. V lost 6 bases to trimming and J lost 2 bases, with 8 bases between them. CDR3 in amino acids: CASRTATYEQYF. The CDR3, as DNA: TGTGCCAGCAGGACAGCCACCTACGAGCAGTACTTC.

The V call is TRBV9, the J call TRBJ2-3, with a tentative D call TRBD1 (5 bases). The CDR3 runs to 13 residues. Germline lookup yields CDR1 SGDLS and CDR2 YYNGEE. Trimming stripped 2 bases from V and 4 bases from J, with 8 bases between. The CDR3 bases are TGTGCCAGCAGCGTCGGACATTCAGATACGCAGTATTTT. This codes for CASSVGHSDTQYF.

V is TRBV20-1 and J is TRBJ1-5, with D uncertain. The CDR3 has 13 amino acids. Germline V CDR1 and CDR2: DFQATT, SNEGSKA (reference sequence). Trimming pared 3 bases from V and 3 bases from J, leaving 9 bases between. CDR3 amino acids: CSASVGVNQPQHF. The CDR3 DNA reads as TGCAGTGCTAGTGTTGGGGTCAATCAGCCCCAGCATTTT.

This chain uses TRBV5-1 with TRBJ1-1; 9 bases map to TRBD1. Trimming took 3 bases from V and 3 from J; bases not matched to a gene: 9. Per the germline V gene, CDR1 is SGHRS and CDR2 is YFSETQ. The CDR3 is 16 amino acids. The DNA for the CDR3 is TGCGCCAGCAGCTCATCAAACAGGGGGCGCGACACTGAAGCTTTCTTT. As protein: CASSSSNRGRDTEAFF.

In its sample, this clonotype was seen a few times. This chain links TRBV5-1 with TRBJ2-1, with TRBD1 identical over 9 bases. In germline, CDR1 is SGHRS, CDR2 YFSETQ. The CDR3 length is 16 residues. Trimming removed 4 bases from V and 1 base from J; junction bases left unmatched: 6. The CDR3 DNA sequence: TGCGCCAGCAGCGGGGCCGGGACAGGGTCCTACAATGAGCAGTTCTTC. Translating it yields CASSGAGTGSYNEQFF.

The V and J genes are TRBV11-2 and TRBJ2-7; 14 bases fit TRBD2. Germline V gene sequence: CDR1 SGHAT, CDR2 FQNNGV. V was clipped by 2 bases and J by 2 bases; unmatched bases: 5. This CDR3 is 17 amino acids long. CDR3 loop: CASSLHLGLAGAYEQYF. As DNA, the CDR3 is TGTGCCAGCAGCTTACATTTGGGACTAGCGGGAGCCTACGAGCAGTACTTC.

The J gene is TRBJ1-5, the V gene TRBV7-8; TRBD1 agrees at 10 bases. Per germline, CDR1 SGHVS and CDR2 FQNEAQ. Unmatched junction bases numbered 10, after V lost 5 bases and J lost 6 bases. The CDR3 totals 16 residues. In DNA form, the CDR3 reads TGTGCCAGCAGCAAAAGCCGGGACAGGGGTACTCAGCCCCAGCATTTT. This encodes CASSKSRDRGTQPQHF.

This chain links TRBV9 with TRBJ1-1; possible D gene TRBD1, 6 bases. V lost 2 bases and J lost 8, with 13 bases in between. The germline V gene encodes CDR1 SGDLS and CDR2 YYNGEE. This CDR3 spans 13 amino acids. The CDR3 nucleotides read TGTGCCAGCAGCGTTGGATTCAGGGGAGAAGCTTTCTTT. Translating gives CASSVGFRGEAFF.

This chain uses TRBV7-2 with TRBJ2-1; D not resolved. The CDR3 spans 15 residues. CDR1 SGHTA and CDR2 FQGNSA come from the germline V gene. Trimming took 5 bases from V and 5 from J, leaving 16 bases between them. The CDR3 nucleotides are TGTGCCAGCAGCAATCATGGCGGAACGAACAATGAGCAGTTCTTC. Translated, it gives CASSNHGGTNNEQFF.

This clonotype is labeled medium-sized. This chain connects TRBV6-1 to TRBJ2-1, with 7 bases lining up with TRBD1. With V trimmed by 7 bases and J by 3 bases, 9 bases remained unmatched. Looked up from germline, CDR1 is MNHNS and CDR2 is SASEGT. This CDR3 comprises 15 residues. CDR3 residues: CASNIRQGSYNEQFF. CDR3 DNA sequence: TGTGCCAGCAATATCCGACAGGGCAGCTACAATGAGCAGTTCTTC.

Judged by abundance, this clonotype is medium-sized. This sequence joins TRBV6-2 or TRBV6-3 and TRBJ1-5; D is perhaps TRBD1 (5 bases). Germline V lookup: CDR1 MNHEY, CDR2 SVGEGT. The CDR3 has 15 amino acids. Trimming stripped 5 bases from V and 0 bases from J, with 11 bases between. CDR3 region: CASSAQGHSNQPQHF. The CDR3 bases are TGTGCCAGCAGTGCTCAGGGTCATAGCAATCAGCCCCAGCATTTT.

This chain links TRBV6-1 with TRBJ2-7, with D possibly TRBD1 on 5 matching bases. This CDR3 comprises 14 residues. Germline V CDR1 and CDR2: MNHNS, SASEGT. V was trimmed by 5 bases and J by 6 bases, leaving 17 bases between them. CDR3 protein: CASSQDTLSSEQYF. The DNA of the CDR3 is TGTGCCAGCAGTCAGGACACACTCTCGAGCGAGCAGTACTTC.

This clonotype was detected a few times. The chain combines TRBV24-1 with TRBJ2-5; tentative D call: TRBD1 (6 bases). The CDR3 has 15 residues. Germline V gene lookup returns CDR1 KGHDR and CDR2 SFDVKD. Trimming took off 0 bases at V and 4 bases at J, with 11 bases between the two ends. The DNA for the CDR3 is TGTGCCACCAGTGATTTGCAGGACAGTCCAGAGACCCAGTACTTC. Translated, it gives CATSDLQDSPETQYF.

The chain joins TRBV20-1 to TRBJ2-7, with 9 bases fitting TRBD1. V was clipped by 3 bases and J by 4 bases; unmatched bases: 4. The CDR3 is made up of 13 amino acids. Germline V CDR1 and CDR2: DFQATT, SNEGSKA (reference sequence). The CDR3 loop is CSARGQGSYEQYF. CDR3 coding DNA: TGCAGTGCTAGGGGACAGGGTTCGTACGAGCAGTACTTC.

The genes are TRBV6-2 or TRBV6-3 and TRBJ2-7; D is unclear. V was pared by 2 bases and J by 4 bases, with 12 bases between. This CDR3 has 14 residues. Germline values: CDR1 MNHEY, CDR2 SVGEGT. CDR3 residues: CASSYGSTLYEQYF. CDR3 nucleotides: TGTGCCAGCAGTTACGGTTCCACTCTATACGAGCAGTACTTC.

The chain uses TRBV4-2 and TRBJ1-1; D gene unclear. CDR1 LGHNA and CDR2 YNFKEQ come from the germline V gene. CDR3 length: 13 residues. V lost 1 base, J lost 7 bases, and 10 bases lay in between. The DNA for the CDR3 is TGTGCCAGCAGCCAAGGGTACATGGATGAAGCTTTCTTT. This translates into CASSQGYMDEAFF.

This clonotype has a handful of counts. V is TRBV19 and J is TRBJ1-1; D unclear. CDR3 length equals 15 residues. The germline V gene has CDR1 LNHDA and CDR2 SQIVND (reference sequence). Trimming pared 6 bases from V and 5 bases from J, leaving 19 bases between. The CDR3 loop is CASSAGSAGETEAFF. CDR3 sequence (DNA): TGTGCCAGTAGCGCCGGGTCGGCGGGCGAGACTGAAGCTTTCTTT. The full variable domain, rest sourced from reference TRBV19 and TRBJ1-1, is DGGITQSPKYLFRKEGQNVTLSCEQNLNHDAMYWYRQDPGQGLRLIYYSQIVNDFQKGDIAEGYSVSREKKESFPLTVTSAQKNPTAFYLCASSAGSAGETEAFFGQGTRLTVV.

In its sample, this clonotype was seen a few times. The chain links TRBV20-1 to TRBJ1-3; tentative D call: TRBD1 (6 bases). Germline assignment: CDR1 DFQATT and CDR2 SNEGSKA (reference sequence). The CDR3 is 14 residues long. With 3 bases removed from V and 2 bases from J, the gap between germline ends came to 11 bases. The CDR3 sequence: CSASKGVTGNTIYF. As DNA, the CDR3 is TGCAGTGCTAGTAAGGGGGTGACTGGAAACACCATATATTTT.